The 2 T cell receptor beta chains listed next were all sequenced from one sample in a study of T cells in narcolepsy. This table comes from immunoSEQ multiplex PCR, and its TCRdb copy is limited to in-frame clones, with some not included. In the table there are fewer than 40,000 clones, more than 75% of which are singletons. Material: memory (CD45RA-) CD4+ T cells from blood. These receptors all come from a human donor in good health.

In this sample, this clone turned up once. V and J are TRBV30 and TRBJ1-2; 8 bases match TRBD1. This CDR3 spans 13 amino acids. V was clipped by 6 bases and J by 6 bases; unmatched bases: 9. Germline CDR1 GTSNPN, CDR2 SVGIG (reference sequence). CDR3 protein: CACPNRGVHGYTF. In DNA, the CDR3 is TGTGCCTGCCCCAACAGGGGGGTGCATGGCTACACCTTC.

V gene TRBV27 combines with J gene TRBJ1-1; no clear D gene. Deletions cut 5 bases from V and 8 bases from J, with 18 bases between. The germline CDR1 and CDR2 sequences are MNHEY and SMNVEV (reference sequence). The CDR3 extends over 14 amino acids. This CDR3 is CASSPRMAFGEAFF. The CDR3, as DNA: TGTGCCAGCAGTCCCCGAATGGCCTTCGGCGAAGCTTTCTTT.